The T cell receptor beta chain under discussion was sequenced for a study of blood T cell repertoires in COVID-19. The wider study: Sample material is recorded as cDNA or gDNA derived from T cells, B-cell-depleted T cells, or PBMCs.

Germline loops: CDR1 SGHTA, CDR2 FQGNSA. V was pared by 2 bases and J by 4 bases, with 5 bases of the junction left unmatched. The CDR3 covers 15 residues. Libraries were prepared by immunoSEQ multiplex PCR; TCRdb keeps only in-frame clonotypes and omits some of them. The sample holds 190,000 or so clones, approximately 84% seen once. This clone was counted between two and nine times. The rearrangement links TRBV7-2 to TRBJ2-7; 10 bases align to TRBD2. Material for sequencing was peripheral blood. This sequence originates from a human donor with acute or convalescent COVID-19. The donor label of this sample is uncertain. CDR3 bases: TGTGCCAGCAGCTTAACGGGACTAGCGTCTTACGAGCAGTACTTC. This encodes CASSLTGLASYEQYF.